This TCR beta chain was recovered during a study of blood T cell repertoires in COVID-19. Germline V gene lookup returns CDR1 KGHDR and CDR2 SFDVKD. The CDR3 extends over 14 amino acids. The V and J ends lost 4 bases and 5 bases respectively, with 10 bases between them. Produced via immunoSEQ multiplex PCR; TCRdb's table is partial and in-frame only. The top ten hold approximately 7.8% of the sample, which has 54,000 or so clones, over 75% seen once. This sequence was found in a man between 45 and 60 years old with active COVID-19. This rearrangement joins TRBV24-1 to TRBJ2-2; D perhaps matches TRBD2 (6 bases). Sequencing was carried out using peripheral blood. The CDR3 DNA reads TGTGCCACCAGTGAGGGGGGACTTACCGGGGAGCTGTTTTTT. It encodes CATSEGGLTGELFF.